This entry describes one T cell receptor beta chain. The antigen remains unidentified. The data stem from a study of shared clonotypes between healthy human individuals. Whole-study context: Three CD4 naive, three CD4 memory, two CD8 naive and one CD8 memory plate were used per donor.

Study observations and caveats: It was observed that 4% to 6% of naive CD4 clonotypes were shared across a handful of donors.

Free of recent acute infections or vaccinations, the donors were healthy HIV-negative adults. Sequencing was performed with immunoSEQ multiplex PCR; in TCRdb, only in-frame clones are kept and a portion is missing. The repertoire holds 2.5 million or so clones, with more than 90% as singletons. CDR1 and CDR2 from the germline V gene are SGDLS and YYNGEE. This CDR3 contains 16 residues. The ends were cut back, 0 bases at V and 2 bases at J, with 12 bases in the middle. This sequence joins TRBV9 and TRBJ1-3; perhaps TRBD1 as D (6 bases). This sequence originates from a man aged 18 to 29 in good health. Sequencing used naive CD4+ T cells sorted from blood. Subset defined: CD45RA+ positively selected. The CDR3: CASSVEWGGAGNTIYF. The CDR3 DNA reads as TGTGCCAGCAGCGTAGAGTGGGGGGGCGCTGGAAACACCATATATTTT.